This entry concerns a single TCR beta chain. The data were obtained in a study of CD8 T cells in Susac syndrome. RNA in amounts of roughly 0.5 to 1 ug was reverse transcribed with random hexamers. Amplification of TCR beta CDR3 spanned 54 Vbeta and 13 Jbeta via immunoSEQ multiplex PCR. TCRdb re-called the immunoSEQ multiplex PCR reads with MiXCR, one entry per CDR3 protein. Among 70,000 to 100,000 distinct CDR3 sequences, about 96% were seen once, and the ten largest hold roughly 0.62%. CDR3 length equals 15 residues. Per the germline V gene, CDR1 is LNHNV and CDR2 is YYDKDF (reference sequence). V dropped 0 bases and J dropped 2 bases, with 9 bases sitting between them. Through negative isolation, CD4+ and CD8+ T cells were obtained, while TEMRA cells were enriched using FACS.

Sequences were obtained from CD8+ T cells from PBMCs. This chain uses TRBV15 with TRBJ2-3; no clear D gene. This TCR was recovered from a human donor with Susac syndrome. The CDR3 sequence is CATSRDGATTDTQYF. The CDR3 DNA sequence: TGTGCCACCAGCAGAGATGGCGCCACCACAGATACGCAGTATTTT.